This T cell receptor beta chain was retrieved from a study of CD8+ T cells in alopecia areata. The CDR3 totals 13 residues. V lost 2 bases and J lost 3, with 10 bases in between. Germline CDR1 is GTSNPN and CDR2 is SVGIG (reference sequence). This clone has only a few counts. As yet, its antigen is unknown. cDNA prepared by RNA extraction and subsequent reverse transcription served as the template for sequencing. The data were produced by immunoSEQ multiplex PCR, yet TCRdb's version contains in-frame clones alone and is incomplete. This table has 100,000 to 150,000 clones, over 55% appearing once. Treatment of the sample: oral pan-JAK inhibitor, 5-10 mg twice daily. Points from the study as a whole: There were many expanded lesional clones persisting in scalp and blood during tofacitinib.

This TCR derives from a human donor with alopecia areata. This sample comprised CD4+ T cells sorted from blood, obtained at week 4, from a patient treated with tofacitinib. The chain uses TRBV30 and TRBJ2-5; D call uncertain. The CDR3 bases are TGTGCCTGGAGTCTCCTGGCAGAAGAGACCCAGTACTTC. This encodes CAWSLLAEETQYF.